This is a list of T cell receptor beta chains from one sample in a study of human T cells and chemical hapten exposure. TCRdb independently ran MiXCR on the RACE reads; one entry per CDR3 protein. Here the sample spans about 360,000 distinct CDR3 sequences, roughly 6.9% being singletons. Sequencing used whole blood, obtained in connection with sensitization to the hapten diphenylcyclopropenone (DPC). These TCRs come from a woman aged 18-29 years with alopecia areata. Some clones in this sample may be carry-over from other donors' samples. Both conserved end residues are part of each CDR3. The order of the fields is clone size, D gene, J gene, V gene, CDR3 protein, CDR3 DNA. D genes are given only for firm matches. Clone size appears in some rows only: once, few, many, or a class for an expanded clone.

clone_size: -
d_call: -
j_call: TRBJ2-7
v_call: TRBV9
cdr3_aa: CASSVAGRPYEQYF
cdr3_nt: TGTGCCAGCAGCGTAGCAGGGCGCCCCTACGAGCAGTACTTC

clone_size: few
d_call: TRBD2
j_call: TRBJ2-7
v_call: TRBV3-1
cdr3_aa: CASSALAASSYEQYF
cdr3_nt: TGTGCCAGCAGCGCACTAGCGGCTAGCTCCTACGAGCAGTACTTC

clone_size: few
d_call: -
j_call: TRBJ2-3
v_call: TRBV6-1
cdr3_aa: CASPSPSTDTQYF
cdr3_nt: TGTGCCTCCCCTAGCCCGAGCACAGATACGCAGTATTTT

clone_size: -
d_call: -
j_call: TRBJ1-6
v_call: TRBV12-3/TRBV12-4
cdr3_aa: CASSPTTDSPLHF
cdr3_nt: TGTGCCAGCAGTCCTACTACGGACTCACCCCTCCACTTT

clone_size: -
d_call: TRBD1
j_call: TRBJ2-7
v_call: TRBV12-3/TRBV12-4
cdr3_aa: CASSSPGQGRYEQYF
cdr3_nt: TGTGCCAGCAGCTCTCCGGGACAGGGTCGCTACGAGCAGTACTTC

clone_size: many
d_call: TRBD1
j_call: TRBJ2-6
v_call: TRBV12-3/TRBV12-4
cdr3_aa: CASSRGQGSSGANVLTF
cdr3_nt: TGTGCCAGCAGCCGAGGACAGGGTAGTTCTGGGGCCAACGTCCTGACTTTC

clone_size: -
d_call: -
j_call: TRBJ2-1
v_call: TRBV29-1
cdr3_aa: CSAPPAQLGGNNEQFF
cdr3_nt: TGCAGCGCCCCCCCGGCTCAACTAGGGGGTAACAATGAGCAGTTCTTC

clone_size: -
d_call: TRBD1
j_call: TRBJ1-1
v_call: TRBV5-1
cdr3_aa: CASSRQGLPTEAFF
cdr3_nt: TGCGCCAGCAGCCGACAGGGACTCCCCACTGAAGCTTTCTTT

clone_size: few
d_call: -
j_call: TRBJ1-1
v_call: TRBV29-1
cdr3_aa: CSAGRPDTEAFF
cdr3_nt: TGCAGCGCGGGACGCCCAGACACTGAAGCTTTCTTT

clone_size: many
d_call: -
j_call: TRBJ2-7
v_call: TRBV12-3/TRBV12-4
cdr3_aa: CASSLNTEQYF
cdr3_nt: TGTGCCAGCAGTCTGAACACCGAGCAGTACTTC

clone_size: -
d_call: TRBD1
j_call: TRBJ2-7
v_call: TRBV27
cdr3_aa: CASSFDRVHEQYF
cdr3_nt: TGTGCCAGCAGTTTCGACAGGGTACACGAGCAGTACTTC

clone_size: many
d_call: -
j_call: TRBJ2-5
v_call: TRBV2
cdr3_aa: CASSERAGAQETQYF
cdr3_nt: TGTGCCAGCAGTGAACGGGCGGGGGCCCAAGAGACCCAGTACTTC

clone_size: -
d_call: -
j_call: TRBJ2-7
v_call: TRBV7-9
cdr3_aa: CASSERQLYEQYF
cdr3_nt: TGTGCCAGCAGCGAGAGACAGCTCTACGAGCAGTACTTC

clone_size: -
d_call: -
j_call: TRBJ2-7
v_call: TRBV24-1
cdr3_aa: CATSDYSVPYEQYF
cdr3_nt: TGTGCCACCAGTGATTATTCAGTACCCTACGAGCAGTACTTC

clone_size: many
d_call: -
j_call: TRBJ2-5
v_call: TRBV20-1
cdr3_aa: CSARDFWDQETQYF
cdr3_nt: TGCAGTGCTAGAGATTTCTGGGACCAAGAGACCCAGTACTTC

clone_size: few
d_call: -
j_call: TRBJ2-1
v_call: TRBV3-1
cdr3_aa: CATKRSPYNEQFF
cdr3_nt: TGTGCCACTAAACGTTCCCCCTACAATGAGCAGTTCTTC

clone_size: -
d_call: -
j_call: TRBJ1-4
v_call: TRBV18
cdr3_aa: CASSDSGWALDEKLFF
cdr3_nt: TGTGCCAGCTCAGATTCCGGGTGGGCCCTTGATGAAAAACTGTTTTTT

clone_size: few
d_call: -
j_call: TRBJ2-7
v_call: TRBV6-6
cdr3_aa: CASSPGPTYEQYF
cdr3_nt: TGTGCCAGCAGCCCCGGACCCACCTACGAGCAGTACTTC

clone_size: few
d_call: TRBD1
j_call: TRBJ2-4
v_call: TRBV2
cdr3_aa: CASRGTGDNIQYF
cdr3_nt: TGTGCCAGCAGAGGGACAGGGGATAACATTCAGTACTTC